This T cell receptor beta chain was recorded in a study of vaccination and CD4 T cells after COVID-19 (dated by TCRdb to about 2022). Some background on the complete study: SARS-CoV-2 positivity had been established in the convalescent patients by nasal swab PCR, and mild disease was recorded in nine or ten of these patients and severe disease in one. Participants received two doses of either the Pfizer-BioNTech BNT162b2 vaccine (n=8) or the Moderna mRNA-1273 vaccine (n=2). Control cultures received a CEFX viral epitope pool as the positive control, an HIV-1 Nef peptide pool as the negative control, or no peptide. Culture stimuli were overlapping spike peptide pools from SARS-CoV-2 and from the common cold coronaviruses HCoV-NL63, HCoV-OC43 and HCoV-229E. The convalescent cohort comprised six males and four females, including two Hispanic individuals, seven Caucasians, two Asians and one multiracial person. In under 13 COVID-19 convalescent patients and 4 infection-naive healthy vaccine recipients, researchers compared the spike-specific CD4+ TCR repertoire from before mRNA vaccination with the repertoire from after. Post-COVID blood samples were collected from convalescent patients a median of around 96 days after diagnosis, with a range of about 30 to 180 days. The time from the second vaccine dose to post-vaccine blood sampling had a median of around 72 days and ranged from about 12 to 241 days.

CDR1 and CDR2 (GTSNPN, SVGIG) derive from the germline V gene (reference sequence). The CDR3 contains 15 residues, cysteine and phenylalanine counted. Only the CDR3 DNA stays, 45 bases, in frame from base 1. After removal of 3 bases from V and 2 bases from J, the junction retains 8 bases not matched to a gene. Study-wide findings and limitations: In convalescent patients, a median roughly 87% of post-vaccine SARS-CoV-2-reactive clones were detected only after vaccination, suggesting vaccine-specific priming. Relatively few convalescent patients were included in the study, and early timepoints after natural infection were not analyzed. Although the median number of SARS-CoV-2-reactive clonotypes went up from around 19 after infection to around 39 after vaccination, the increase was not significant. In convalescent patients, nearly all vaccine-specific clones (304 of 307) were found to be mono-reactive for SARS-CoV-2 spike rather than cross-reactive with common cold coronaviruses.

The library was prepared using PCR. DNA from cultured CD4+ T cells underwent TCR sequencing with the Oncomine TCR Beta short-read assay at the Johns Hopkins FTIC core. The QIAamp micro DNA kit was used to extract genomic DNA from the cultured CD4+ T cells. Oncomine TCR Beta libraries made from cultured CD4+ T cells were pooled using unique dual indexes and sequenced on an Illumina iSeq 100. As for the authors' bioinformatics: Non-productive sequences were removed, and CDR3s that did not start with C, did not end with F or W, or were shorter than 7 amino acids were discarded. The MANAFEST web application was used to identify antigen-specific clonotypes by comparing peptide-stimulated wells against reference wells and other culture wells. Positive clones required FDR below 0.05, an odds ratio above 5, and productive frequency above 0.1% in at least two of three replicate wells. Cross-reactive clonotypes were defined as significantly expanded in both SARS-CoV-2 spike wells and at least one common cold coronavirus spike condition. Similarity between CDR3 sequences was evaluated in R version 3.6.1 using Levenshtein distances (stringdist) and unrooted phylogenetic trees (ape). The raw public data were reprocessed by TCRdb itself: fastp quality trimming at Q25, MiXCR clonotype calling, in-frame beta chains only. Identical CDR3 protein sequences are pooled into one entry, listed with their most common genes and DNA. The V and J calls reflect TCRdb's pipeline rather than the authors' work. The sample includes approximately 12,000 distinct CDR3 sequences, with about 30% observed a single time. The leading ten clones occupy about 20% of the sample.

This clonotype came up a few times. Its antigen is currently not known. No base-level quality is on record; no much larger clone is a single base apart. In the paper's terms, the treatment or condition label means: approximately 11-day PBMC culture with coronavirus spike peptide pools or control peptides (ViraFEST assay). The ViraFEST assay was used in the study, in which antigen-specific T cells were expanded with peptide pools and expanded clonotypes were subsequently identified by TCR sequencing. The convalescent patients' positive SARS-CoV-2 PCR tests fell between March and December 2020, which was before the Alpha, Beta and Delta variants emerged in the United States. Under 2.5 million PBMCs per well were cultured in IMDM with approximately 4.9% human AB serum and about 9.7 IU/ml IL-2, plus 10 ug/ml peptide pools. On days 3 and 7, half of the culture medium was replaced with fresh IL-2-containing medium. CD4+ T cells were isolated after roughly 10 days of culture through negative selection using the EasySep CD4+ T cell isolation kit. PBMCs were separated from whole blood using Ficoll-Paque Plus gradient centrifugation and then either used fresh or cryopreserved at -140C. Triplicate wells were generally used for each culture condition.

This clonotype originated in a human donor with COVID-19. The sequencing sample was made of cultured CD4+ T cells from blood. Rearrangement joined TRBV30 to TRBJ1-2, with 8 bases aligning to TRBD1. Here is the DNA: TGTGCCTGGAGCCCCTCCGGACAGGGCAACTATGGCTACACCTTC. Translated, it reads CAWSPSGQGNYGYTF.